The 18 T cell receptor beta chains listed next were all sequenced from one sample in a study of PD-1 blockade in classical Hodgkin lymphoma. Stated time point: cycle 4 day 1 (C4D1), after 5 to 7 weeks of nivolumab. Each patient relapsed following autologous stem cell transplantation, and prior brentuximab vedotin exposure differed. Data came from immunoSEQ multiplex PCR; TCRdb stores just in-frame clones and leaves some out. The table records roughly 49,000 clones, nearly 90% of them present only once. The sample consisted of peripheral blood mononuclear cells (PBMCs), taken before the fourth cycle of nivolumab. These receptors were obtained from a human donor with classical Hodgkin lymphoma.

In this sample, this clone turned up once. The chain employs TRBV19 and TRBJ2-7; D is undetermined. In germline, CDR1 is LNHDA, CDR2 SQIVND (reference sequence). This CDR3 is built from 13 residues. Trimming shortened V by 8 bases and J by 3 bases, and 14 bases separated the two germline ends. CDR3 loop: CASGPRIYYEQYF. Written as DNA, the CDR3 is TGTGCCAGTGGACCTCGGATCTACTACGAGCAGTACTTC.

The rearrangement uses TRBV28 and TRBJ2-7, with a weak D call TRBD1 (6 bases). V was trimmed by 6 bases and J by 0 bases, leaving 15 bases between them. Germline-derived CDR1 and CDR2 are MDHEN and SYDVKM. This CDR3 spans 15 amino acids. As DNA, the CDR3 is TGTGCCAGCAGGTCTCAGGGGATTAGCTCCTACGAGCAGTACTTC. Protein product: CASRSQGISSYEQYF.

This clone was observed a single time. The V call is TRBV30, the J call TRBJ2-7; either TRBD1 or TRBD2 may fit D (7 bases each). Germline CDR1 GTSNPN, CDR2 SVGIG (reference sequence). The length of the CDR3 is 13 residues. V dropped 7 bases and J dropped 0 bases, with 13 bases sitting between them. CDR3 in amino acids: CASKRDSSYEQYF. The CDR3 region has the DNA TGTGCCTCGAAGCGGGACAGCTCCTACGAGCAGTACTTC. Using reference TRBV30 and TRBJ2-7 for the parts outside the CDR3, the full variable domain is SQTIHQWPATLVQPVGSPLSLECTVEGTSNPNLYWYRQAAGRGLQLLFYSVGIGQISSEVPQNLSASRPQDRQFILSSKKLLLSDSGFYLCASKRDSSYEQYFGPGTRLTVT.

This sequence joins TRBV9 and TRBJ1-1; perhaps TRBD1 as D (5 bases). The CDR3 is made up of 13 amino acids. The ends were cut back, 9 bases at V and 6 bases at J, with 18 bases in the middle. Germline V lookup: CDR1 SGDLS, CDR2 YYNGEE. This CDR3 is CATGPPSGPEAFF. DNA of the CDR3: TGTGCCACAGGCCCACCCTCAGGGCCTGAAGCTTTCTTT.

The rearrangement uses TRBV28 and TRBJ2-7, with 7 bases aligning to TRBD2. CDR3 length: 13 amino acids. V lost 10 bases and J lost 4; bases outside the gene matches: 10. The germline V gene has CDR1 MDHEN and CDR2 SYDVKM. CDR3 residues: CATGRGGSYEQYF. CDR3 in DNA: TGTGCCACGGGGAGGGGCGGGAGTTACGAGCAGTACTTC.

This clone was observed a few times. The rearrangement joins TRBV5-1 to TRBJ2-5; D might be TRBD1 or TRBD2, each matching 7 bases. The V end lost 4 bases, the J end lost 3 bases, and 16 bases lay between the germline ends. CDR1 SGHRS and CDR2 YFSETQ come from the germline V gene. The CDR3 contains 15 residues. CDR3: CASSPQGGSKETQYF. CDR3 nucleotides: TGCGCCAGCAGCCCCCAGGGGGGGAGTAAAGAGACCCAGTACTTC.

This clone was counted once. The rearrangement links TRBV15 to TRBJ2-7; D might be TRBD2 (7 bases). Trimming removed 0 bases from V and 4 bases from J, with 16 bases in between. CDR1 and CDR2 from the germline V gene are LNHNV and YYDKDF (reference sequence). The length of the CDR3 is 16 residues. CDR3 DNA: TGTGCCACCAGCAGAGATGTGGGGGGGCTGGGTTACGAGCAGTACTTC. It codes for CATSRDVGGLGYEQYF.

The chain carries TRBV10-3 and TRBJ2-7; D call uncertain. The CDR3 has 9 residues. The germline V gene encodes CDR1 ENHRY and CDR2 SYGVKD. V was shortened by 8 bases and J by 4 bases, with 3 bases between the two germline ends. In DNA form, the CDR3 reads TGTGCCATCGGGTACGAGCAGTACTTC. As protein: CAIGYEQYF.

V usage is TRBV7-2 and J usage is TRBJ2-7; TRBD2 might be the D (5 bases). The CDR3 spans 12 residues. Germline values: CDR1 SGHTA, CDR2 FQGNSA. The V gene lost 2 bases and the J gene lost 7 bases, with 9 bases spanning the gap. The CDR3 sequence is CASSLRGLEQYF. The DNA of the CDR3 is TGTGCCAGCAGCTTACGGGGTTTGGAGCAGTACTTC.

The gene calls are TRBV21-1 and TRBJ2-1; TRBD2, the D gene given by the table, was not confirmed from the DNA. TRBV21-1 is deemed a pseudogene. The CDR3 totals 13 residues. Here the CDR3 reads CASSSSGSGSQFF. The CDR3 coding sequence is TGTGCCAGCAGCTCTAGCGGGAGTGGCTCGCAGTTCTTC.

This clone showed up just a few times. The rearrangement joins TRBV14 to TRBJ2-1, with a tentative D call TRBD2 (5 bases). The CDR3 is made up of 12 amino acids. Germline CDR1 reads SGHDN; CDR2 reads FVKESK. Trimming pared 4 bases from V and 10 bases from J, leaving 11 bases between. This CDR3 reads CASSRRRREQFF. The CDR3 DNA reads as TGTGCCAGCAGCCGCAGGAGGCGGGAGCAGTTCTTC.

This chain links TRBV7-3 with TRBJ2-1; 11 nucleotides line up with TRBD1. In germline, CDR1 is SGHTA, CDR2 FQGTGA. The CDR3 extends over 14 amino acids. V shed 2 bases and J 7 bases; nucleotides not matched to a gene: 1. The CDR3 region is CASSLGQGANEQFF. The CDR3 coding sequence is TGTGCCAGCAGCTTAGGACAGGGGGCTAATGAGCAGTTCTTC.

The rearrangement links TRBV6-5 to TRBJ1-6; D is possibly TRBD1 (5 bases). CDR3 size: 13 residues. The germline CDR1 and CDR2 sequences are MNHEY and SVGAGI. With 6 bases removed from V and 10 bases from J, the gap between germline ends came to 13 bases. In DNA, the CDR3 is TGTGCCAGCAGGACAGCCGTCCGGTCACCCCTCCACTTT. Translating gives CASRTAVRSPLHF.

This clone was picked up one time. The CDR3 spells CASRQGGGQETQYF. The CDR3 nucleotides are TGTGCCAGTCGACAGGGAGGGGGCCAAGAGACCCAGTACTTC. This sequence joins TRBV7-9 and TRBJ2-5; either TRBD1 or TRBD2 may fit D (7 bases each). Trimming left V 9 bases short and J 1 base short, with 15 bases between. Germline loops: CDR1 SEHNR, CDR2 FQNEAQ (reference sequence). This CDR3 has 14 amino acids.

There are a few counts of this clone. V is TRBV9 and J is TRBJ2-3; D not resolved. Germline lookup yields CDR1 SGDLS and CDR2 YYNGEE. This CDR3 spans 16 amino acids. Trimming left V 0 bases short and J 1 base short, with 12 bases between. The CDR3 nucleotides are TGTGCCAGCAGCGTAGGGCCCGGGTCACGCACAGATACGCAGTATTTT. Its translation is CASSVGPGSRTDTQYF. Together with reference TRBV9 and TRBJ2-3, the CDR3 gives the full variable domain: DSGVTQTPKHLITATGQRVTLRCSPRSGDLSVYWYQQSLDQGLQFLIQYYNGEERAKGNILERFSAQQFPDLHSELNLSSLELGDSALYFCASSVGPGSRTDTQYFGPGTRLTVL.

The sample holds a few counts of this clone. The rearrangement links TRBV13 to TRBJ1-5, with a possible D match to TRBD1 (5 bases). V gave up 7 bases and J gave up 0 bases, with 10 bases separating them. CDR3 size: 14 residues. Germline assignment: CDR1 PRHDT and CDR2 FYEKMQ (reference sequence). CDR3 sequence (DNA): TGTGCCAGCACCAAGGGGCCTAGCAATCAGCCCCAGCATTTT. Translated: CASTKGPSNQPQHF.

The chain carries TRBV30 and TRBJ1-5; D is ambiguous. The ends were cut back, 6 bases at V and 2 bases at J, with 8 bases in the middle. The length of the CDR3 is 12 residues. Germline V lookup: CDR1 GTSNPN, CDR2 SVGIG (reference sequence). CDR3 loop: CACPVRNQPQHF. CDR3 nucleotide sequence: TGTGCCTGCCCGGTGCGCAATCAGCCCCAGCATTTT.

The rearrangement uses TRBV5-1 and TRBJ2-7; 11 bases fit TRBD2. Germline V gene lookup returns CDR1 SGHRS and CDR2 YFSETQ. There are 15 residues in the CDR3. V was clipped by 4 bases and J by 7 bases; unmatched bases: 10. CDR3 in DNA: TGCGCCAGCAGCCACTTAGCGGGAGGGCCGGGGGAGCAGTACTTC. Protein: CASSHLAGGPGEQYF.